This T cell receptor beta chain stems from a study of T cell responses to AZD1222 COVID-19 vaccine. Overall study results and limits: The repertoires were collected only after the peak T cell response. The reported proportion of spike-specific TCRs targeting unmutated variant regions was nearly half.

The germline V and J ends were trimmed by 6 bases and 3 bases, with 14 bases remaining between them. Germline CDR1 and CDR2: MNHEY and SVGAGI. The CDR3 consists of 14 residues. With respect to this clone: Its specificity is unknown.

Data came from immunoSEQ multiplex PCR; TCRdb stores just in-frame clones and leaves some out. The table shows about 160,000 clones, with approximately 91% occurring only once. The genes are TRBV6-5 and TRBJ1-1, with D tentatively TRBD1 (6 bases). Sequenced material: peripheral blood, taken on day 0 of AZD1222 vaccination. The receptor was isolated from an adult in good health. In DNA form, the CDR3 reads TGTGCCAGCAGCCGGACAGCCCAGGACACTGAAGCTTTCTTT. Translated, it gives CASSRTAQDTEAFF.